This T cell receptor beta chain was recovered during a study of T cell responses to AZD1222 COVID-19 vaccine. About this clone itself: As yet, its antigen is unknown.

Study outcomes and limitations: Along spike, vaccine-associated CD4 TCRs were found throughout, with dominance at 160-218 and 743-854. The study sampled repertoires only after the peak T cell response. Reportedly, nearly half of unique spike TCRs recognized epitopes outside B.1.351/B.1.1.7 mutations. The donor group comprised mostly white British people and more females; the analysis possibly underestimated clonal diversity.

Germline V gives CDR1 MNHEY, CDR2 SVGAGI. This CDR3 region has 13 residues. V was clipped by 8 bases and J by 1 base, with 11 bases between them. Method: immunoSEQ multiplex PCR; TCRdb's copy keeps in-frame clones and lacks some. The repertoire holds under 95,000 clones, approximately 83% seen once, with around 8% in the top ten. Sequences were derived from peripheral blood, sampled on day 0 of AZD1222 vaccination. This rearrangement joins TRBV6-5 to TRBJ1-1; D is unclear. This sequence originates from an adult in good health. The CDR3: CASRVGENTEAFF. CDR3 coding DNA: TGTGCCAGCCGAGTCGGGGAGAACACTGAAGCTTTCTTT.